These T cell receptor beta chains were read from a single sample in a study of T cells in Graves' hyperthyroidism and ophthalmopathy. MiXCR was run by TCRdb on the multiplex PCR reads, yielding one entry per CDR3 protein. The table includes roughly 580,000 distinct CDR3 sequences, approximately 15% detected once. The specimen was blood. The source of these receptors is a woman in her thirties with Graves' hyperthyroidism that later progressed to Graves' ophthalmopathy. Each CDR3 is given with its conserved first and last residue. A D gene is named only where the DNA matches it firmly. Expanded clones get a size class; other rows say once, few or many, or leave the size out.

J gene: TRBJ1-4
clone size: many
V gene: TRBV5-1
D gene: NA
CDR3 DNA: TGCGCCAGCAGCTTGTGGTACGAGGGGGAAAAACTGTTTTTT
CDR3 protein: CASSLWYEGEKLFF

J gene: TRBJ2-6
clone size: NA
V gene: TRBV4-2
D gene: NA
CDR3 DNA: TGTGCCAGCAGCCAGGGAACCAAAAACTCTGGGGCCAACGTCCTGACTTTC
CDR3 protein: CASSQGTKNSGANVLTF

J gene: TRBJ2-7
clone size: NA
V gene: TRBV11-3
D gene: TRBD2
CDR3 DNA: TGTGCCAGCAGCTTGACTAGCGGGGGGGCCTACGAGCAGTACTTC
CDR3 protein: CASSLTSGGAYEQYF

J gene: TRBJ2-7
clone size: many
V gene: TRBV6-2/TRBV6-3
D gene: TRBD2
CDR3 DNA: TGTGCCTCCGGGGGGGCCTACGAGCAGTACTTC
CDR3 protein: CASGGAYEQYF

J gene: TRBJ1-1
clone size: many
V gene: TRBV5-1
D gene: NA
CDR3 DNA: TGCGCCAGCAGCTGGGGTGGAGGGGCCGGAGACGGGAACACTGAAGCTTTCTTT
CDR3 protein: CASSWGGGAGDGNTEAFF

J gene: TRBJ1-1
clone size: many
V gene: TRBV20-1
D gene: NA
CDR3 DNA: TGCAGTGCTCCCCTGGGGCCAGGAGCTTTCTTT
CDR3 protein: CSAPLGPGAFF

J gene: TRBJ1-4
clone size: many
V gene: TRBV12-3/TRBV12-4
D gene: TRBD1
CDR3 DNA: TGTGCCAGCAGTTTGAGTCAGGGGGACGAAAAACTGTTTTTT
CDR3 protein: CASSLSQGDEKLFF

J gene: TRBJ2-5
clone size: many
V gene: TRBV14
D gene: NA
CDR3 DNA: TGTGCCAGCAGCCAAGAAAGAACGGAAGAGACCCAGTACTTC
CDR3 protein: CASSQERTEETQYF

J gene: TRBJ2-4
clone size: NA
V gene: TRBV5-6
D gene: NA
CDR3 DNA: TGTGCCAGCAGCTTGGCCTCTGAATACCTAGCCAAAAACATTCAGTACTTC
CDR3 protein: CASSLASEYLAKNIQYF

J gene: TRBJ2-1
clone size: few
V gene: TRBV19
D gene: NA
CDR3 DNA: TGTGCCAGTAGCCACGGGGGAGACTATGAGCAGTTCTTC
CDR3 protein: CASSHGGDYEQFF

J gene: TRBJ1-5
clone size: many
V gene: TRBV29-1
D gene: NA
CDR3 DNA: TGCAGCGTTGGGGACATCTATAGCAATCAGCCCCAGCATTTT
CDR3 protein: CSVGDIYSNQPQHF

J gene: TRBJ2-1
clone size: few
V gene: TRBV20-1
D gene: TRBD2
CDR3 DNA: TGCAGTGCTCCTACTAGCGGGAGCGGTGGGAATGAGCAGTTCTTC
CDR3 protein: CSAPTSGSGGNEQFF

J gene: TRBJ2-3
clone size: many
V gene: TRBV12-3/TRBV12-4
D gene: TRBD2
CDR3 DNA: TGTGCCAGCAGTTTGCGGGAGACGGGCACAGATACGCAGTATTTT
CDR3 protein: CASSLRETGTDTQYF

J gene: TRBJ1-2
clone size: many
V gene: TRBV3-1
D gene: TRBD1
CDR3 DNA: TGTGCCAGCAGCCAGGACAGGGGGGAAGGCTACACCTTC
CDR3 protein: CASSQDRGEGYTF

J gene: TRBJ2-2
clone size: NA
V gene: TRBV24-1
D gene: TRBD2
CDR3 DNA: TGTGCCACCAGTGACCCTAGCGGGAGGGCGAACACCGGGGAGCTGTTTTTT
CDR3 protein: CATSDPSGRANTGELFF

J gene: TRBJ2-3
clone size: many
V gene: TRBV12-3/TRBV12-4
D gene: TRBD1
CDR3 DNA: TGTGCCAGCAGCCCGGACAGGACCCGCACAGATACGCAGTATTTT
CDR3 protein: CASSPDRTRTDTQYF

J gene: TRBJ1-5
clone size: once
V gene: TRBV5-6
D gene: NA
CDR3 DNA: TGTGCCAGCAGCTTGTATCCCCCGGGTACCAATCAGCCCCAGCATTTT
CDR3 protein: CASSLYPPGTNQPQHF

J gene: TRBJ1-1
clone size: many
V gene: TRBV5-1
D gene: NA
CDR3 DNA: TGCGCCAGCAGATTACAATTGGAAACTGAAGCTTTCTTT
CDR3 protein: CASRLQLETEAFF

J gene: TRBJ1-1
clone size: many
V gene: TRBV29-1
D gene: NA
CDR3 DNA: TGCAGCGTTGTCACCACGGGCATGAACACTGAAGCTTTCTTT
CDR3 protein: CSVVTTGMNTEAFF

J gene: TRBJ1-4
clone size: many
V gene: TRBV6-1
D gene: NA
CDR3 DNA: TGTGCCAGCAGTAGACAGAGAACTAATGAAAAACTGTTTTTT
CDR3 protein: CASSRQRTNEKLFF

J gene: TRBJ2-6
clone size: NA
V gene: TRBV3-1
D gene: TRBD1
CDR3 DNA: TGTGCCAGCAGCCGCAGGACAGGGGGACTTACTGGGGCCAACGTCCTGACTTTC
CDR3 protein: CASSRRTGGLTGANVLTF

J gene: TRBJ2-7
clone size: few
V gene: TRBV11-2
D gene: NA
CDR3 DNA: TGTGCCAGCAGCTCTAGGACCGGGGGAGAGCAGTACTTC
CDR3 protein: CASSSRTGGEQYF

J gene: TRBJ1-5
clone size: NA
V gene: TRBV20-1
D gene: TRBD1
CDR3 DNA: TGCAGTGCTAGCAGACAGGGAAGAATGGATCAGCCCCAGCATTTT
CDR3 protein: CSASRQGRMDQPQHF